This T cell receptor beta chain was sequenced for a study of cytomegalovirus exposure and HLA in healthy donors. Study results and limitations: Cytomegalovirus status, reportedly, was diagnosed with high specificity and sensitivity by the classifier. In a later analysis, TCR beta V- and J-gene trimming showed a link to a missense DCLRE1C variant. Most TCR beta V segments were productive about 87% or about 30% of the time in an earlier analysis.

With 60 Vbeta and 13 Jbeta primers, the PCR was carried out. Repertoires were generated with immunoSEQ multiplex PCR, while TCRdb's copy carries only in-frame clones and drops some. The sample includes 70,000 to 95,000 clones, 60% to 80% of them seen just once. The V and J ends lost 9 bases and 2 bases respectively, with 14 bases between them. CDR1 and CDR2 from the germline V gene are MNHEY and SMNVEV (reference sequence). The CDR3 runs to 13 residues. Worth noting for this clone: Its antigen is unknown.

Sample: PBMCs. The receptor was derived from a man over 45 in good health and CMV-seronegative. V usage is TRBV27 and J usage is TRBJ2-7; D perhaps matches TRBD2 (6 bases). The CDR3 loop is CASAGPTTYEQYF. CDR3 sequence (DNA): TGTGCCAGTGCGGGACCGACGACCTACGAGCAGTACTTC.